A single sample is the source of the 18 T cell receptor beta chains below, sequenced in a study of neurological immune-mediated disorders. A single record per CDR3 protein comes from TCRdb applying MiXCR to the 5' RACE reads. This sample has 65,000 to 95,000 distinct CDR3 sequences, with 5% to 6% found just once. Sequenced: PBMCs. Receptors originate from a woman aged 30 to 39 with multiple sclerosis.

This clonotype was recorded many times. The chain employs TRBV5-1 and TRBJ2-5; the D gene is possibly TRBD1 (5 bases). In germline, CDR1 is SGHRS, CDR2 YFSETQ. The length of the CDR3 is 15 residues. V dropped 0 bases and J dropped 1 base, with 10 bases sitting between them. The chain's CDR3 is CASSLEVRGQETQYF. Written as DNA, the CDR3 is TGCGCCAGCAGCTTGGAAGTTAGGGGCCAAGAGACCCAGTACTTC.

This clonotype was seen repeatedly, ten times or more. The CDR3, as DNA: TGCAGTGCTGCCAGAATGGAGGGCCTCAACAATGAGCAGTTCTTC. Translation: CSAARMEGLNNEQFF. V and J are TRBV20-1 and TRBJ2-1, with D possibly being TRBD2 (6 bases). The length of the CDR3 is 15 residues. CDR1 and CDR2 from the germline V gene are DFQATT and SNEGSKA (reference sequence). The V end lost 5 bases, the J end lost 5 bases, and 19 bases lay between the germline ends.

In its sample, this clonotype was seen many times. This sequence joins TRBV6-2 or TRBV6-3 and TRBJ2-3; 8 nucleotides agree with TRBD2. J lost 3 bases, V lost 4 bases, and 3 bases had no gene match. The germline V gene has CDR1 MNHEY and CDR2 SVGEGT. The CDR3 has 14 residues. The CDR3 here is CASSSGGRTDTQYF. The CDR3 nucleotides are TGTGCCAGCAGTTCAGGCGGGAGGACAGATACGCAGTATTTT.

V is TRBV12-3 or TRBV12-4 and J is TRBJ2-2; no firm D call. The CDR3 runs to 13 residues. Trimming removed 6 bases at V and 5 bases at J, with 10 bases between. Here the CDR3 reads CASRSILTGELFF. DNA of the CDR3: TGTGCCAGCAGATCAATTTTAACCGGGGAGCTGTTTTTT.

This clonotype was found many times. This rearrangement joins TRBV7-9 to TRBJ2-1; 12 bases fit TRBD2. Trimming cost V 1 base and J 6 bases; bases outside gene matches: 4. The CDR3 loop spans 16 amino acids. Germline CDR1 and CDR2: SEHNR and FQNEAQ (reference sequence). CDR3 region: CASSLGLAGVFNEQFF. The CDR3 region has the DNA TGTGCCAGCAGCTTAGGACTAGCGGGAGTCTTCAATGAGCAGTTCTTC.

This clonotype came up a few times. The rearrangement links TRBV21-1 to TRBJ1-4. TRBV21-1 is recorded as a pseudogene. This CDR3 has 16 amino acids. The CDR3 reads CASSKDAVPTNEKLFF. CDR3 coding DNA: TGTGCCAGCAGCAAAGATGCTGTACCAACTAATGAAAAACTGTTTTTT.

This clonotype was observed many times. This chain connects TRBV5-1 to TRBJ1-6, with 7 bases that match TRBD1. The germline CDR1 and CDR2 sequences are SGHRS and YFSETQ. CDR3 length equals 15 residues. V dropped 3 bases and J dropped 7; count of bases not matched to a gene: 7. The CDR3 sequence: CASSYDRVGNSPLHF. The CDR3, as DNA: TGCGCCAGCAGCTACGACAGGGTGGGGAATTCACCCCTCCACTTT.

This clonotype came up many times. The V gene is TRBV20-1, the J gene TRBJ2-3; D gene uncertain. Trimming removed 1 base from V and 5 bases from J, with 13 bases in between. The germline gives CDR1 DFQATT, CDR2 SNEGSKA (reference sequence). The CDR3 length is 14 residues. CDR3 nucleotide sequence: TGCAGTGCTAGAGGAGACGGCGTCAGAGATACGCAGTATTTT. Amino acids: CSARGDGVRDTQYF.

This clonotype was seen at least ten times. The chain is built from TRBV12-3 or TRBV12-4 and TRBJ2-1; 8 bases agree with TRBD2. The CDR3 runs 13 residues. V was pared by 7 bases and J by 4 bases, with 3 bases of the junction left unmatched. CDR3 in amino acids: CASTAGGYNEQFF. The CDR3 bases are TGTGCCAGCACGGCGGGAGGTTACAATGAGCAGTTCTTC.

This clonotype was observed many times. DNA for the CDR3: TGTGCCAGCAGTGGAGGGTATAATTCACCCCTCCACTTT. Translating it yields CASSGGYNSPLHF. V gene TRBV6-1 combines with J gene TRBJ1-6; D is undetermined. CDR1 is MNHNS and CDR2 is SASEGT in the germline V gene. The CDR3 runs 13 residues. Between the trimmed V and J ends, which lost 4 bases and 4 bases, there was a span of 5 bases.

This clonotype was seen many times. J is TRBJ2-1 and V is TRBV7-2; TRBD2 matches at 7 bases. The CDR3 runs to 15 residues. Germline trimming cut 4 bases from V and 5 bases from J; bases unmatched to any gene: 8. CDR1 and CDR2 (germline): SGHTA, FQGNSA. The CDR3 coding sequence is TGTGCCAGCAGCTCACCCGGGACTACAAACAATGAGCAGTTCTTC. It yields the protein CASSSPGTTNNEQFF. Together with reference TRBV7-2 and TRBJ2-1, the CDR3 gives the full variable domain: GAGVSQSPSNKVTEKGKDVELRCDPISGHTALYWYRQSLGQGLEFLIYFQGNSAPDKSGLPSDRFSAERTGGSVSTLTIQRTQQEDSAVYLCASSSPGTTNNEQFFGPGTRLTVL.

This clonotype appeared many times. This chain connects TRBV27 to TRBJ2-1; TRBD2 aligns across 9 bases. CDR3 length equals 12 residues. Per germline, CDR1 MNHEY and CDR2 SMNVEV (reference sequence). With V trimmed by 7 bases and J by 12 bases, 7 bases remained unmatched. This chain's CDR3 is CASNLAGGVQFF. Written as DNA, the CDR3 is TGTGCCAGCAACTTGGCGGGAGGGGTGCAGTTCTTC.

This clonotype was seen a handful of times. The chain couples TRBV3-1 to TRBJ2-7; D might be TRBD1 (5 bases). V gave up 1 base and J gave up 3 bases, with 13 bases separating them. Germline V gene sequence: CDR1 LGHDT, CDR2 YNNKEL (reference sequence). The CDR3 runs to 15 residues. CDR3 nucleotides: TGTGCCAGCAGCCAAGGTGGGGCTAGTGACTACGAGCAGTACGTC. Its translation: CASSQGGASDYEQYV.

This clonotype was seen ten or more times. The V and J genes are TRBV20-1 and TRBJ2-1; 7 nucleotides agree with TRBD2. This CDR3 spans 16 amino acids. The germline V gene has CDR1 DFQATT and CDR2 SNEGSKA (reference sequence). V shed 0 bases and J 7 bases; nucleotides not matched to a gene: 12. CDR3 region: CSARDVRIAGSNEQFF. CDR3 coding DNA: TGCAGTGCTAGAGATGTTAGGATAGCGGGTTCGAATGAGCAGTTCTTC.

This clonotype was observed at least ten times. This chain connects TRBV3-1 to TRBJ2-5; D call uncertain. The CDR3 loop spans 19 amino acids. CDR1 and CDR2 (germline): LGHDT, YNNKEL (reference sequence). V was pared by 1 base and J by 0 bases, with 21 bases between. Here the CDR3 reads CASSQGLIRVASYQETQYF. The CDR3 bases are TGTGCCAGCAGCCAAGGACTTATCCGCGTCGCGTCGTACCAAGAGACCCAGTACTTC.

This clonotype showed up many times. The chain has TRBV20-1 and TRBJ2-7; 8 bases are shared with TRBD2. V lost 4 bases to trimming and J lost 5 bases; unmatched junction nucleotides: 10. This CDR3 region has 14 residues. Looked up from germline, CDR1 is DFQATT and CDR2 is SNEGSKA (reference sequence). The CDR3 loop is CSAMIAGYPDEQYF. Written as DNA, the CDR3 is TGCAGTGCTATGATAGCGGGGTATCCTGACGAGCAGTACTTC.

This CDR3 is CASTGPPVYTQYF. The CDR3 region has the DNA TGTGCCAGTACAGGACCCCCCGTGTATACGCAGTATTTT. The chain is built from TRBV19 and TRBJ2-3; D unclear. The V end lost 7 bases, the J end lost 7 bases, and 15 bases lay between the germline ends. This CDR3 is 13 amino acids long. CDR1 is LNHDA, CDR2 SQIVND, per germline (reference sequence).

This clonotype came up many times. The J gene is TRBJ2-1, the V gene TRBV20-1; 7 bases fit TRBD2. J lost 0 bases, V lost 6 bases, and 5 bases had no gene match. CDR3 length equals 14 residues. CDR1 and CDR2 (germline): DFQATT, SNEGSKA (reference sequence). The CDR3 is CSAQRDYSYNEQFF. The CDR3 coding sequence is TGCAGTGCACAACGGGACTACTCCTACAATGAGCAGTTCTTC.